This record concerns one T cell receptor beta chain sequence. This receptor's antigen is unknown. No per-base quality is available; no much larger clone lies one base away. Relative to germline, V is 5 bases shorter and J is 5 bases shorter, with 10 bases between their ends. CDR1 is given as LNHDA and CDR2 as SQIVND, both from the germline V gene (reference sequence). The CDR3 holds 13 amino acids from the cysteine to the phenylalanine. Only the CDR3 DNA stays, 39 bases, in frame from base 1. Receptor libraries were prepared by the immunoSEQ multiplex PCR assay. For the multiplex PCR, a mixture combining 60 forward primers for TCR Vbeta segments and 13 reverse primers for TCR Jbeta segments was used. The CDR3 region of rearranged TCR beta genes was amplified from genomic DNA by a multiplex PCR assay. The Illumina HiSeq System was used to sequence the amplified TCR beta libraries as 87-base-pair reads. The source study handled its data this way. A later analysis counted approximately 74 million unique TCR beta chains across the 666 repertoires, and approximately 11 million of these chains were shared by at least two donors. Raw reads were error-corrected and collapsed into unique sequences by a nearest-neighbor algorithm in which closely related sequences were merged to remove PCR and sequencing errors. To assign V, D and J gene segments, CDR3 sequences were aligned to IMGT reference sequences. For a sequence to be retained, a match of at least six nucleotides to both a V gene segment and a J gene segment was required. A rearrangement was called productive if the CDR3 had no stop codons and remained in frame with V and J, and every other rearrangement was called non-productive. CDR3 was defined according to IMGT convention as the region running from the second conserved V-encoded cysteine to the conserved J-encoded phenylalanine. Sequences without an unambiguous match to a single V gene segment were excluded from the earlier analysis of about 630 of the donors. An earlier analysis of just under 600 of the donors called V segments functional above 56.7% productive rearrangements and segregating when the between-donor standard deviation exceeded 5%. To diagnose cytomegalovirus status from the catalog of TCR beta chain sequences, a statistical classification framework was built. V and J gene assignment, in a later analysis, came from comparing TCR nucleotide sequences with IMGT/GENE-DB human TR gene sequences. A later analysis assigned CDR3 sequences and most-parsimonious VDJ recombination scenarios with the TCRdist pipeline. In a later analysis, every TCR beta chain was defined by the combination of its CDR3 amino acid sequence and its V-gene family, and reads without a unique V-gene family were dropped. A later analysis removed 592 highly shared, low-generation-probability nucleotide sequences to deal with suspected cross-contamination and a sequencing artifact. For each public chain, a later analysis derived a clonal expansion index from normalized ranks of inferred template counts within each repertoire. A later analysis computed generation probabilities with a VDJ recombination model fitted to out-of-frame rearrangements, and checked the results against IGoR. Hypergeometric tests were used in a later analysis to score TCR-TCR, TCR-HLA and TCR-CMV co-occurrence, with a repertoire-size bias correction applied to the TCR pairs. To estimate false discovery rates, a later analysis permuted the HLA or CMV assignments 20 times. A later analysis grouped co-occurring TCRs with DBSCAN, adding TCRdist sequence similarity when clustering within HLA-allele-positive subsets. For co-occurrence clustering, repertoires with fewer than 30,000 or more than 120,000 public chains were excluded, along with five repertoires with anomalous nucleotide sharing. This immuneACCESS table, as held by TCRdb, lists in-frame sequences with V and J called but not all clones. Of the missing ones, under half trace to an unresolved V gene in checked studies; the others have no known cause. Clone size and the V and J calls come from that table; the DNA yielded D and trimming. Counted in this sample were under 200,000 clones; 75% to 85% of them appeared once. In total, the top ten clones hold about 1.9% of the sample.

The data stem from a study of cytomegalovirus exposure and HLA in healthy donors (dated by TCRdb to about 2017). About the full investigation: An earlier analysis of several hundred of the donors reported 250 to 300 Gb of sequence data and about 100 million unique TCR beta sequences from approximately 180 million T cells. An early release covering roughly 600 HLA-typed donors comprised 300 to 350 gigabases of sequencing data and about 90 million unique TCR sequences. Of the 300 to 450 genotyped donors, roughly 80% were placed in the genetic ancestry cluster associated with self-reported Caucasian donors. The study aimed to test whether signatures of past pathogen exposure could be identified by cataloging public T cell receptors. The study profiled the T cell repertoires of hundreds of subjects by immunosequencing and related them to cytomegalovirus serostatus. Along with the roughly 670-subject first cohort, a separate validation cohort of approximately 110 different subjects was used. To predict cytomegalovirus infection status, the study brought together high-throughput TCR immunosequencing, statistical association of individual TCRs with disease status, and machine learning. A later analysis re-analyzed previously published TCR beta repertoires from approximately 700 donors and added high-resolution HLA genotyping to study TCR occurrence patterns. Rather than drawing on any new phenotypic data, the later analysis identified candidate immune exposures from TCR beta sequences and the way those sequences occurred across donors. An earlier analysis of 587 of the donors applied high-throughput TCR beta sequencing to assess whether each TCR beta V gene segment acted as functional or pseudogenic. Donor age, sex, ethnicity and CMV serostatus were compiled alongside the repertoire data. A later genetic analysis took genome-wide SNP genotypes for about 65% of the 666 donors and used that subset as a discovery cohort. Every repertoire in the discovery cohort had been generated on one and the same sequencing platform. HLA typing included class I and class II loci at four-digit resolution. Typing coverage varied by locus: roughly 620-640 donors for A, B, C, DRB1 and DQB1; around 560 for DQA1; approximately 610 for DPA1; some 470 for DPB1. Several DR-DQ haplotypes were handled as single units for association and clustering, since linkage in the cohort was strong. On average, 235,054 unique TCR beta nucleotide sequences were sequenced per donor among 398 genotyped donors of the cohort, with 15% to 20% of those sequences being non-productive.

The cohort consisted of more than 650 healthy bone marrow donors. At the time of sampling, all cohort members were nominally healthy, though unrecorded immune exposures were likely present. The donor tested CMV seronegative and was one of the 352 seronegative cohort members. Every donor gave a peripheral blood sample, and the peripheral blood mononuclear cells from that sample were used for TCR beta sequencing. Genomic DNA was extracted from the blood cell samples with the Qiagen DNeasy Blood Extraction Kit. Study-level results and caveats: HLA typing was unavailable for some donors at each locus, so association tests used only the typed subset. According to the authors, the approach could potentially be generalized to other disease states and immunological phenotypes. Because the 87-base-pair reads could not distinguish some IMGT-functional V segments, including TRBV6-2 and TRBV6-3, those segments were excluded. According to a later analysis, TCR association rates differed among HLA loci, with DRB1 alleles showing the most associated TCRs and HLA-C alleles showing the fewest. A further reported finding was that TCR beta sequences accurately predicted the HLA-A and HLA-B alleles for most subjects in the first cohort. For the cohort, immune exposure information was limited to CMV serostatus. A later genetic analysis reported fewer N-insertions in productive TCRs among donors in an Asian-associated ancestry cluster than the approximately 670-donor mean. Only TCR beta chains were sequenced in this cohort, and the absence of alpha or paired-chain data limited detectable features. The sequencing pipeline was judged likely to have produced a cluster of highly shared sequence variants as a technical artifact. In the study, about 150 TCR beta chains were listed as associated with cytomegalovirus. Strong co-occurrence of HLA alleles, especially DR and DQ, made assigning TCR associations to individual alleles difficult. Because counts were too low, roughly 16 rarely observed V segments, including chromosome 9 orphons, were excluded from the earlier analysis of 500 to 700 of the donors. In a later analysis, HLA-associated TCR beta chains were found to be more clonally expanded and to have lower generation probabilities than equally common non-associated chains. Correlated functional status among segregating V segments might reflect linkage disequilibrium, but an unknown experimental factor could not be ruled out. A few of the identified cytomegalovirus-associated TCR beta chains were confirmed in vitro to be specific for cytomegalovirus antigens. While some public TCRs were present in many individuals, most TCR sequences turned up only very rarely across donors. V-gene and J-gene trimming of TCR beta chains was associated with a missense DCLRE1C variant in a later genetic analysis, and the association was replicated in an independent cohort. In an earlier analysis of more than 500 of the donors, most TCR beta V segments appeared in productive rearrangements about 87% or about 30% of the time, broadly matching IMGT annotations. Several of the top co-occurrence clusters appeared to be linked to parvovirus B19, influenza, CMV and Epstein-Barr virus, according to a later analysis. In a later analysis, most CMV-associated TCR beta chains were found to appear HLA-restricted, with HLA associations seemingly driven largely by CMV exposure. Sequencing depth was assumed to be roughly uniform across donors in the presence/absence analyses, though that assumption may not hold. The classifier was reported to diagnose cytomegalovirus status with high specificity and sensitivity in both the original cohort and the validation cohort. Specific HLA alleles were associated with 18,000 or so TCR beta sequences at a false discovery rate of 0.05 in a later analysis.

Specimen: PBMCs. The sequence joins TRBV19 to TRBJ1-5, with no confident D gene call. The receptor comes from a woman under 30 in good health and CMV-seronegative. The sequenced DNA is TGTGCCAGTAGTCTTCAGTTTTATCAGCCCCAGCATTTT. Translated, this gives CASSLQFYQPQHF.